Included here is one T cell receptor (beta chain) sequence, with context. Antigen unknown. Assay used: immunoSEQ multiplex PCR; TCRdb lists only in-frame clones, some missing. The data contain about 110,000 clones, roughly 87% of them seen just once; the ten biggest clones take up 5%. The sample belongs to a study of T cell responses to AZD1222 COVID-19 vaccine. Between the trimmed V and J ends, which lost 0 bases and 3 bases, there was a span of 7 bases. CDR3 length: 15 residues. The germline V gene has CDR1 SGHKS and CDR2 YYEKEE (reference sequence). Overall study results and limits: Once two AZD1222 doses were given, Spike-specific TCR breadth and depth went up. Every sample of the repertoires postdated the peak T cell response. Seropositive AZD1222 recipients at baseline numbered only five or six. There were mostly white British donors and more females than males, and clonal diversity was possibly underestimated.

The sample in question was peripheral blood, obtained on day 0 of AZD1222 vaccination. This chain connects TRBV5-5 to TRBJ1-6; no clear D gene. The receptor was isolated from an adult in good health. As DNA, the CDR3 is TGTGCCAGCAGCTTGGCGGGCAGCTATAATTCACCCCTCCACTTT. It translates to CASSLAGSYNSPLHF.